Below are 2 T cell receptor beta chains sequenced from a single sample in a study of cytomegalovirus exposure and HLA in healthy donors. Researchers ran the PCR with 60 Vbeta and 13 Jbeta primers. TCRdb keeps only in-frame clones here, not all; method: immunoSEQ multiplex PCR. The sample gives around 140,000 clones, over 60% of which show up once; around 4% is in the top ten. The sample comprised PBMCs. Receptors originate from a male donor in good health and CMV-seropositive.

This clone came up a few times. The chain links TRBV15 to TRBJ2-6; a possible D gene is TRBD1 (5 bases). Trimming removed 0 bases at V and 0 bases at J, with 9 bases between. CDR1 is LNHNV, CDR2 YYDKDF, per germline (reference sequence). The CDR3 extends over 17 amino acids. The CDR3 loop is CATSRDRQLSGANVLTF. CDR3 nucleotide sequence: TGTGCCACCAGCAGAGATCGACAGCTCTCTGGGGCCAACGTCCTGACTTTC.

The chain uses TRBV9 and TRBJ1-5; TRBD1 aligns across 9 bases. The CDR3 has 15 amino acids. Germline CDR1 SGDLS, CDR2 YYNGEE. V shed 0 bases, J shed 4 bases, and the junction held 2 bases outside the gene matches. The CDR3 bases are TGTGCCAGCAGCGTAGGAGGGACAGGGAATCAGCCCCAGCATTTT. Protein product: CASSVGGTGNQPQHF.